The 2 T cell receptor beta chains listed next were all sequenced from one sample in a study of blood T cell repertoires in COVID-19. TCRdb keeps only in-frame clones here, not all; method: immunoSEQ multiplex PCR. The sample shows roughly 240,000 clones, just under 90% of them seen only once. Sample: PBMCs or T cells enriched from blood (not recorded which). The receptor set was obtained from a man aged 45-65 years who had been exposed to COVID-19.

The gene calls are TRBV5-4 and TRBJ1-2, with no clear D. This CDR3 is 12 amino acids long. Trimming took off 0 bases at V and 7 bases at J, with 7 bases between the two ends. Germline assignment: CDR1 SGHNT and CDR2 YYREEE (reference sequence). The CDR3 nucleotides are TGTGCCAGCAGCTTGGCCCCCCGTGGCTACACCTTC. Amino acids: CASSLAPRGYTF.

The chain carries TRBV4-1 and TRBJ1-1, with 9 positions matching TRBD1. Germline trimming cut 3 bases from V and 5 bases from J; bases unmatched to any gene: 16. The CDR3 loop spans 18 amino acids. Germline assignment: CDR1 MGHRA and CDR2 YSYEKL. CDR3: CASSHPPGTGRGGTEAFF. In DNA form, the CDR3 reads TGCGCCAGCAGCCACCCCCCCGGGACAGGGAGGGGAGGGACTGAAGCTTTCTTT.